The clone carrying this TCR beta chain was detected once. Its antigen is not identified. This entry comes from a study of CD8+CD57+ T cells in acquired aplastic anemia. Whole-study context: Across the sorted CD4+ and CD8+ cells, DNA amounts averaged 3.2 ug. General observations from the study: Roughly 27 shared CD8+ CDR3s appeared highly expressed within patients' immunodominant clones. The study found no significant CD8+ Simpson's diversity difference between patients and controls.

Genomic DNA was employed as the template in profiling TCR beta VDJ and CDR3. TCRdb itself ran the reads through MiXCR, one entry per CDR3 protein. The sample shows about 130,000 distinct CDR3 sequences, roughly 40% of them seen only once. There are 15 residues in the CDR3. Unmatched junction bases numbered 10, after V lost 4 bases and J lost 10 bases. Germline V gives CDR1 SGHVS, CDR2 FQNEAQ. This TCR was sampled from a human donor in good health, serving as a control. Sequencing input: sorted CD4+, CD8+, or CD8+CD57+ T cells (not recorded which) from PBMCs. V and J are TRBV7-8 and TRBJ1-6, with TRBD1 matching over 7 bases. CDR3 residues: CASSSSGHRGSPLHF. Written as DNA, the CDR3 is TGTGCCAGCAGCTCGTCCGGACACAGGGGCTCACCCCTCCACTTT.